What follows is one TCR beta chain and its context. Its antigen is unidentified. Tumor samples were obtained before definitive surgery or chemotherapy. This CDR3 is 15 amino acids long. In germline, CDR1 is SGHKS, CDR2 YYEKEE (reference sequence). V dropped 2 bases and J dropped 0 bases, with 11 bases sitting between them. This entry belongs to a study of high-grade serous ovarian cancer treatment subgroups. Study context: Samples averaged around 13,000 reads and 6,900 or so unique TCR beta rearrangements.

Overall study findings and caveats: Without spatial data, bulk sequencing limits insight into HGSC tumor diversity. Repertoire analysis covered CDR3 alone, not CDR1 or CDR2. TCR relatedness rose with neoantigen level and trended with mutation load.

TCRdb's table, derived via immunoSEQ multiplex PCR, lists solely in-frame clones and lacks some. This sample yields under 5,000 clones, of which around four fifths are seen a single time; 7% to 9% belongs to the top ten. Sequenced: tumor tissue. This TCR derives from a human donor with high-grade serous ovarian cancer. The chain is built from TRBV5-5 and TRBJ1-1; D possibly corresponds to TRBD1 (6 bases). The CDR3 reads CASSFRGAMNTEAFF. Here the CDR3 DNA reads TGTGCCAGCAGCTTCAGGGGTGCCATGAACACTGAAGCTTTCTTT.